Detailed here is one T cell receptor (beta chain). Antigen: not known. Looked up from germline, CDR1 is LGHNA and CDR2 is YSLEER. Trimming removed 3 bases from V and 3 bases from J; junction bases left unmatched: 6. The CDR3 spans 16 residues. A CD45RO/CCR7/CD25/CD127/CD95/CD27 panel sorted naive, central memory, regulatory and stem cell-like memory CD4+ cells. This sample was taken from a study of beta chain features in type 1 diabetes. Study at large: Healthy donors and patients showed comparable age, gender and cell yields.

The study's findings and limits: People with Type 1 diabetes carried modestly yet significantly shorter TCRB CDR3s in all four CD4+ subsets.

Sequencing targeted expressed TCRB transcripts, as all isolated RNA had been reverse transcribed. Here immunoSEQ multiplex PCR was the method, and the copy in TCRdb shows in-frame clones only, minus some. The data contain under 200,000 clones, 7.5% to 10% of them singletons. Material: central memory CD4+ T cells from blood. The chain couples TRBV4-3 to TRBJ2-5; 11 positions match TRBD2. This clonotype was sampled from a man between 18 and 29 years old in good health. The CDR3: CASSQHLAGGKETQYF. CDR3 DNA sequence: TGCGCCAGCAGCCAGCACCTAGCGGGGGGCAAAGAGACCCAGTACTTC.